These 8 T cell receptor beta chains came from one sample sequenced in a study of regulatory T cells in long-lasting Graves disease. Time point noted: persistent/refractory GD, antithyroid drugs over 5 years with positive TRAb. From RNA extracted from PBMCs, the TCR library was made. Sequencing libraries for TCR beta were prepared with iRepertoire HTBI primers and Arm-PCR of CDR3 regions. TCRdb used MiXCR to reprocess the multiplex PCR reads, holding one entry per CDR3 protein. The data contain about 470,000 distinct CDR3 sequences, roughly 21% of them singletons. Sample: peripheral blood mononuclear cells (PBMCs), taken when the disease was refractory, from a patient treated with antithyroid drugs. These TCRs come from a female donor with Graves disease.

This clonotype was counted at least ten times. The genes are TRBV4-2 and TRBJ2-7; D call uncertain. The CDR3 runs to 12 residues. CDR1 and CDR2 (germline): LGHNA, YNFKEQ. V was trimmed by 0 bases and J by 7 bases, leaving 7 bases between them. CDR3 nucleotide sequence: TGTGCCAGCAGCCAAGATTCACGGGAGCAGTACTTC. Translating gives CASSQDSREQYF.

This clonotype was seen just once. This rearrangement joins TRBV2 to TRBJ1-4; D is ambiguous. CDR3 length: 15 amino acids. Trimming cost V 4 bases and J 5 bases, with 14 bases left between them. Germline V lookup: CDR1 SNHLY, CDR2 FYNNEI. This CDR3 reads CASSVDRVHNEKLFF. The CDR3 region has the DNA TGTGCCAGCAGTGTTGATCGGGTGCACAATGAAAAACTGTTTTTT.

This clonotype has ten or more counts. V is TRBV20-1 and J is TRBJ2-7; D is possibly TRBD1 (6 bases). V lost 1 base and J 3 bases, leaving 10 bases between the germline ends. The CDR3 has 13 residues. CDR1 and CDR2 from the germline V gene are DFQATT and SNEGSKA (reference sequence). CDR3 nucleotide sequence: TGCAGTGCTAGAGTCACAGGGATCTACGAGCAGTACTTC. Protein: CSARVTGIYEQYF.

This clonotype was seen repeatedly, ten times or more. The gene calls are TRBV7-2 and TRBJ2-5; no clear D gene. The V gene lost 5 bases and the J gene lost 7 bases, with 11 bases spanning the gap. CDR3 length equals 12 residues. Looked up from germline, CDR1 is SGHTA and CDR2 is FQGNSA. The CDR3 region is CASSLLDTTQYF. For the CDR3, the DNA is TGTGCCAGCAGCCTTCTGGATACGACCCAGTACTTC.

J is TRBJ2-1 and V is TRBV20-1; D not certain. The CDR3 is 11 residues long. With 6 bases removed from V and 0 bases from J, the gap between germline ends came to 3 bases. Germline-derived CDR1 and CDR2 are DFQATT and SNEGSKA (reference sequence). The CDR3 nucleotides are TGCAGTGCAAACTCCTACAATGAGCAGTTCTTC. Amino acid sequence: CSANSYNEQFF.

This clonotype was observed at least ten times. The chain combines TRBV12-3 or TRBV12-4 with TRBJ2-5, with 9 bases lining up with TRBD2. The junction had 9 bases not matched to a gene; V was cut back by 3 bases and J by 4 bases. CDR3 size: 16 residues. Written as DNA, the CDR3 is TGTGCCAGCAGTTTTCAGTTCAGCGGGAGGCGAGAGACCCAGTACTTC. Translation gives CASSFQFSGRRETQYF.

This clonotype was counted many times. The chain couples TRBV15 to TRBJ2-2; 7 nucleotides align to TRBD1. Germline V gene data show CDR1 as LNHNV and CDR2 as YYDKDF (reference sequence). V trimming: 0 bases; J trimming: 3 bases; junction bases outside the gene matches: 4. The CDR3 spans 16 residues. This CDR3 reads CATSRETGWYTGELFF. The CDR3, as DNA: TGTGCCACCAGCAGAGAGACAGGGTGGTACACCGGGGAGCTGTTTTTT.

This clonotype was picked up a small number of times. The rearrangement links TRBV20-1 to TRBJ2-5; D gene unclear. Germline lookup yields CDR1 DFQATT and CDR2 SNEGSKA (reference sequence). The CDR3 length is 13 residues. The V end lost 0 bases, the J end lost 5 bases, and 10 bases lay between the germline ends. CDR3 amino acids: CSARDKARETQYF. The CDR3 DNA is TGCAGTGCTAGAGATAAAGCTCGGGAGACCCAGTACTTC.